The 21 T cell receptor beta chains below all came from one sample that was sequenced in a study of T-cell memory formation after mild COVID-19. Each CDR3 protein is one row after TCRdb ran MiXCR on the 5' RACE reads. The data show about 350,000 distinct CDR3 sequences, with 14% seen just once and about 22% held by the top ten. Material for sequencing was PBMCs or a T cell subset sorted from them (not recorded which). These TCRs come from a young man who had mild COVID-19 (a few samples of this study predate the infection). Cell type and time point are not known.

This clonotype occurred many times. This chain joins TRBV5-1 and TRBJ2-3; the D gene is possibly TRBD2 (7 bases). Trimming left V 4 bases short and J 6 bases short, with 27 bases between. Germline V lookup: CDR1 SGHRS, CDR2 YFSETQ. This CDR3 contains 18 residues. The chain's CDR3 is CASSLRRGGALVSDTQYF. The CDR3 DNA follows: TGCGCCAGCAGCCTCCGCCGTGGGGGGGCCCTGGTATCGGATACGCAGTATTTT.

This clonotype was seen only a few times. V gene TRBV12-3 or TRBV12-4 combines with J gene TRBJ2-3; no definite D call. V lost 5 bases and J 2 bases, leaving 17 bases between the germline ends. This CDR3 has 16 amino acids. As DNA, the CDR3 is TGTGCCAGCAGTCCCCATAAGGACCTATACACAGATACGCAGTATTTT. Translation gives CASSPHKDLYTDTQYF.

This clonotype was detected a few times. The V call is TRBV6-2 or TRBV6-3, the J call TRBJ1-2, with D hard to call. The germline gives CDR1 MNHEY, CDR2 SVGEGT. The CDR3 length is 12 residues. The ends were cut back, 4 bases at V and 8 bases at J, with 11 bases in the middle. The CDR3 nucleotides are TGTGCCAGCAGTTTGGGGAGAGGCGGCTACACCTTC. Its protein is CASSLGRGGYTF.

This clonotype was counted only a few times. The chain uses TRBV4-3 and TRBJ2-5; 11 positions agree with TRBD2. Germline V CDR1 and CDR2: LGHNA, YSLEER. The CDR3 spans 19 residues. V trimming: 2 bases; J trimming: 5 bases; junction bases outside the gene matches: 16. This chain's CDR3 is CASSQSPYRETSGAETQYF. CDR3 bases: TGCGCCAGCAGCCAATCGCCTTACCGTGAGACTAGCGGGGCCGAGACCCAGTACTTC.

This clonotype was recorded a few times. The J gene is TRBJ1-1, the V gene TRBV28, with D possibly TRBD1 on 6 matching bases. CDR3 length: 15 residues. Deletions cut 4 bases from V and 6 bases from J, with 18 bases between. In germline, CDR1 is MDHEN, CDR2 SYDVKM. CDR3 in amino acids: CASSSSPGADPEAFF. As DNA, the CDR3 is TGTGCCAGCAGTTCCTCACCGGGGGCCGACCCTGAAGCTTTCTTT.

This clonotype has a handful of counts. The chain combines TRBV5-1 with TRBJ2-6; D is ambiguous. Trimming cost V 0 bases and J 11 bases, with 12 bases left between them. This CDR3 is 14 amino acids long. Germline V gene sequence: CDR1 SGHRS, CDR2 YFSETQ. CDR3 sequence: CASSLDLVMHVLTF. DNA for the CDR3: TGCGCCAGCAGCTTGGATCTAGTAATGCACGTCCTGACTTTC.

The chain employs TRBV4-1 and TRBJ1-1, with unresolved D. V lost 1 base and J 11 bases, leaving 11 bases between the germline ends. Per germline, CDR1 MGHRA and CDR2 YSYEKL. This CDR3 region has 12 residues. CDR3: CASSQGRRAAFF. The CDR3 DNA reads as TGCGCCAGCAGCCAAGGGCGGAGGGCCGCTTTCTTT.

CDR3 sequence: CASSQARTGLAGNTIYF. The CDR3 DNA is TGTGCCAGCAGCCAGGCCCGGACAGGTTTGGCTGGAAACACCATATATTTT. The chain uses TRBV4-2 and TRBJ1-3; 7 bases align to TRBD1. The germline V gene has CDR1 LGHNA and CDR2 YNFKEQ. The length of the CDR3 is 17 residues. The J segment lost 2 bases and the V segment lost 3 bases, leaving 10 bases of the junction unmatched.

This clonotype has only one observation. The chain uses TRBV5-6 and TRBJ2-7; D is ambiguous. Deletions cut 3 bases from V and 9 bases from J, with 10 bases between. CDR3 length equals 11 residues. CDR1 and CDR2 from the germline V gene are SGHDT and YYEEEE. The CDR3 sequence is CASSSNGRQYV. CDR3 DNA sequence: TGTGCCAGCAGCTCCAATGGAAGGCAGTACGTC.

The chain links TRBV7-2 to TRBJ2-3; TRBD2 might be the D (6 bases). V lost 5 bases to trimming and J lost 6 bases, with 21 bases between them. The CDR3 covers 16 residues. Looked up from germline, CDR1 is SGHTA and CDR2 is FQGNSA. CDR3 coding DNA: TGTGCCAGCAGCATTCGGGGTGGCGGGGTGGCGGATACGCAGTATTTT. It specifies CASSIRGGGVADTQYF.

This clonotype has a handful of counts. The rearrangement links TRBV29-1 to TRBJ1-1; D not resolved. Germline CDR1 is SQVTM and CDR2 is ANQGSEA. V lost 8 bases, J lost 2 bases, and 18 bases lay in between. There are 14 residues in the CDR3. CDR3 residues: CSFAPGFRNTEAFF. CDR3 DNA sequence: TGCAGCTTCGCCCCGGGATTCCGAAACACTGAAGCTTTCTTT.

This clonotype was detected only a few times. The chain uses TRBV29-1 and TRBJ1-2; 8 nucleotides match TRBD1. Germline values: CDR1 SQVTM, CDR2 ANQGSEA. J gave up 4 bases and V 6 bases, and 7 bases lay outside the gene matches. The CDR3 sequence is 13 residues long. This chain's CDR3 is CSVPDRESYGYTF. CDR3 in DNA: TGCAGCGTCCCGGACAGGGAATCCTATGGCTACACCTTC. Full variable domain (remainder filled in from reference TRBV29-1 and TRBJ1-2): SAVISQKPSRDICQRGTSLTIQCQVDSQVTMMFWYRQQPGQSLTLIATANQGSEATYESGFVIDKFPISRPNLTFSTLTVSNMSPEDSSIYLCSVPDRESYGYTFGSGTRLTVV.

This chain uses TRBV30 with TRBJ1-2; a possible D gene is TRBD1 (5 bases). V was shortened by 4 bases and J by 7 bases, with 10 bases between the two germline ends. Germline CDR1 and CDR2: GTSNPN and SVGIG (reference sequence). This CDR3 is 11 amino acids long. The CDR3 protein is CAWKRGLGYTF. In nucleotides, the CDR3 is TGTGCCTGGAAGAGGGGCCTTGGCTACACCTTC.

The CDR3 sequence: CASSSKGTSDHEQYF. The DNA of the CDR3 is TGTGCCAGCAGCTCTAAGGGTACTAGCGATCACGAGCAGTACTTC. The J gene is TRBJ2-7, the V gene TRBV7-3, with 7 bases aligning to TRBD2. Losses at the gene ends were 4 bases for V and 5 bases for J; bases not matched to a gene: 11. This CDR3 is built from 15 residues. CDR1 is SGHTA and CDR2 is FQGTGA in the germline V gene.

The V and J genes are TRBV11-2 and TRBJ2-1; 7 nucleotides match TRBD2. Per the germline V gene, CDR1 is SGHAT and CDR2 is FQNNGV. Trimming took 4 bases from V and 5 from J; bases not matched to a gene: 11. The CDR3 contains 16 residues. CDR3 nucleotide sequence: TGTGCCAGCAGCTCCAGCGGGCGGGGGACGAACAATGAGCAGTTCTTC. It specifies CASSSSGRGTNNEQFF.

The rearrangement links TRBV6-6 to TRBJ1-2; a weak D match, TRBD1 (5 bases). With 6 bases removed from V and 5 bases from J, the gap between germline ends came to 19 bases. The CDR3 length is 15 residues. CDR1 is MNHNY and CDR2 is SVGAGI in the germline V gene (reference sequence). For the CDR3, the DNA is TGTGCCAGCAGGGGCCAGGAGGGGCCAATTTATGGCTACACCTTC. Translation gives CASRGQEGPIYGYTF.

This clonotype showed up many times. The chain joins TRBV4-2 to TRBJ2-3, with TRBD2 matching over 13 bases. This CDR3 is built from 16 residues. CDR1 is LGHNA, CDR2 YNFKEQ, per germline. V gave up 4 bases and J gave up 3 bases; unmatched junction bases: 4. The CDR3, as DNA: TGTGCCAGCAGCCCTACTAGCGGGGGGGGGACAGATACGCAGTATTTT. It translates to CASSPTSGGGTDTQYF.

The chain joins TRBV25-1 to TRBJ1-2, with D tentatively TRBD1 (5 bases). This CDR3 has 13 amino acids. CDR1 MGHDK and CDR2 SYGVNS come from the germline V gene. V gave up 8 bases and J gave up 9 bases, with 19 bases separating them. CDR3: CASGSVGASSYTF. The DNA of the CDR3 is TGTGCCAGCGGTTCGGTCGGGGCATCTAGCTACACCTTC.

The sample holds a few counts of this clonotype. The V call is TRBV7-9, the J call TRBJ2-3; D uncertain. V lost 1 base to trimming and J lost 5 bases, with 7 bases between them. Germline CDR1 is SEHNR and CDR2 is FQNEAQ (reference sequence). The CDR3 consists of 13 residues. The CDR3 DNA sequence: TGTGCCAGCAGCTTAGTGGCACTAGATACGCAGTATTTT. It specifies CASSLVALDTQYF.

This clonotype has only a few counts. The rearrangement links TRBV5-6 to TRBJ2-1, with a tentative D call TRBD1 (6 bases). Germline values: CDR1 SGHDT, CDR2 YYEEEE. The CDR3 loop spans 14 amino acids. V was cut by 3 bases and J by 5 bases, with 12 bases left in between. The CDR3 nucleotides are TGTGCCAGCAGCTCGGACAGTCACGACAATGAGCAGTTCTTC. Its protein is CASSSDSHDNEQFF.

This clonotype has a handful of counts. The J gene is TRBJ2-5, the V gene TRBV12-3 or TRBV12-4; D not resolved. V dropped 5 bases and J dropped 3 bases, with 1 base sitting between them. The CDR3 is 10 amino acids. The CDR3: CASSKETQYF. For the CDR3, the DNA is TGTGCCAGCAGTAAAGAGACCCAGTACTTC.